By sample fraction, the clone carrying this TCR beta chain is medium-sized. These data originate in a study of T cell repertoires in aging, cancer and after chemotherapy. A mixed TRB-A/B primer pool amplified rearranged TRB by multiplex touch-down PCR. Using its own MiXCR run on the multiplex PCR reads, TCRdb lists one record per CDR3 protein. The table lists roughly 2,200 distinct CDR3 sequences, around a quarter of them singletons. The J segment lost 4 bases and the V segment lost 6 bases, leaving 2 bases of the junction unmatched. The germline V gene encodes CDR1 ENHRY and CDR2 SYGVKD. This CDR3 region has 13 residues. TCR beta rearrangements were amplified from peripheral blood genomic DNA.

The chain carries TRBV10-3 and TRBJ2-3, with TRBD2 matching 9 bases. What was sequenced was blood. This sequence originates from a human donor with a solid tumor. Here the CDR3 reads CAIRGLAPDTQYF. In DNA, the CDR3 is TGTGCCATCAGGGGACTAGCCCCAGATACGCAGTATTTT.